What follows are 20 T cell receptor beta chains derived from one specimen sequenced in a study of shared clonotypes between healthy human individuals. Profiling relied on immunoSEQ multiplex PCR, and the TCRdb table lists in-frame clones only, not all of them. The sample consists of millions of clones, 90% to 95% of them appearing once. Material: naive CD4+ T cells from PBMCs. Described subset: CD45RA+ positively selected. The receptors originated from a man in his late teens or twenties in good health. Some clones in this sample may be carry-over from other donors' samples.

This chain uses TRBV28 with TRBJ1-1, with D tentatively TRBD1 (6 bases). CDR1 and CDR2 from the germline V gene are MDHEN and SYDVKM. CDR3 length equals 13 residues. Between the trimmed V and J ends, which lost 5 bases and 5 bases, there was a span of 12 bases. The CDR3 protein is CASSTGWGTEAFF. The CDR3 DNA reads TGTGCCAGCAGTACAGGGTGGGGAACTGAAGCTTTCTTT.

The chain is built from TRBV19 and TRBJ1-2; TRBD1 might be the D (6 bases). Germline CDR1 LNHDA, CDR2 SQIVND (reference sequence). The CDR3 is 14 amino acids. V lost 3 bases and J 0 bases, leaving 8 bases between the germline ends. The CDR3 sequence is CASSIQGSNYGYTF. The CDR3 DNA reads TGTGCCAGTAGTATCCAGGGGTCTAACTATGGCTACACCTTC.

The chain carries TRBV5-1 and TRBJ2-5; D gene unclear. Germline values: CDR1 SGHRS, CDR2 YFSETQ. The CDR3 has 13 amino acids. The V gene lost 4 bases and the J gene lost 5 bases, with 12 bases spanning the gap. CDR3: CASSPQGIETQYF. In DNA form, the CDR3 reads TGCGCCAGCAGCCCCCAAGGTATCGAGACCCAGTACTTC.

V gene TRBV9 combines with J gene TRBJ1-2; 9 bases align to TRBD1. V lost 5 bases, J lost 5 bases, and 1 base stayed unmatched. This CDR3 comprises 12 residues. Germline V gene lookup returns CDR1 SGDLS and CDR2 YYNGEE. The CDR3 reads CASRGQGYGYTF. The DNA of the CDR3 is TGTGCCAGCAGGGGACAGGGATATGGCTACACCTTC.

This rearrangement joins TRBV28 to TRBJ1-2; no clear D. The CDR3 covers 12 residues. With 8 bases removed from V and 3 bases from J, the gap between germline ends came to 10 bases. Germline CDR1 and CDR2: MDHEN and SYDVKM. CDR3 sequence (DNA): TGTGCCAGCTACCCCGGCTACTATGGCTACACCTTC. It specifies CASYPGYYGYTF.

The CDR3 DNA reads as TGTGCCAGCAGCCCTTCCCGGGCAGATACGCAGTATTTT. It translates to CASSPSRADTQYF. This sequence joins TRBV5-4 and TRBJ2-3; D unclear. The germline V gene encodes CDR1 SGHNT and CDR2 YYREEE (reference sequence). The CDR3 runs 13 residues. The V and J ends lost 4 bases and 4 bases respectively, with 10 bases between them. The full variable domain, completed using reference TRBV5-4 and TRBJ2-3, is ETGVTQSPTHLIKTRGQQVTLRCSSQSGHNTVSWYQQALGQGPQFIFQYYREEENGRGNFPPRFSGLQFPNYSSELNVNALELDDSALYLCASSPSRADTQYFGPGTRLTVL.

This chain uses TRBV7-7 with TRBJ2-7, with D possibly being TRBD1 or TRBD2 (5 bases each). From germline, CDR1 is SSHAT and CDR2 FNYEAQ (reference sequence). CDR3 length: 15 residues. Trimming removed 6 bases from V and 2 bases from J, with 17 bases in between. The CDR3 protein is CASRPLGTGPYEQYF. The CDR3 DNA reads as TGTGCCAGCAGACCACTCGGGACCGGGCCCTACGAGCAGTACTTC.

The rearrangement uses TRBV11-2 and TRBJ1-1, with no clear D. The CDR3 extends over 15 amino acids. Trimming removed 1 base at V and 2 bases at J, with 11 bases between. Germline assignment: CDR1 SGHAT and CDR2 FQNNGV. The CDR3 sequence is CASSLGFRLNTEAFF. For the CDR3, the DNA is TGTGCCAGCAGCTTAGGGTTTAGGCTTAACACTGAAGCTTTCTTT.

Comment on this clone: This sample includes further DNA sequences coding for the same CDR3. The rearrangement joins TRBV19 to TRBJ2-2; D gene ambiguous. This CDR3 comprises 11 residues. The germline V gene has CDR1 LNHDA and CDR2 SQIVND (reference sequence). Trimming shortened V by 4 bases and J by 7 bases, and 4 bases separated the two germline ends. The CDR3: CASSNRGELFF. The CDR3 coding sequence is TGTGCCAGTAGTAATCGCGGGGAGCTGTTTTTT.

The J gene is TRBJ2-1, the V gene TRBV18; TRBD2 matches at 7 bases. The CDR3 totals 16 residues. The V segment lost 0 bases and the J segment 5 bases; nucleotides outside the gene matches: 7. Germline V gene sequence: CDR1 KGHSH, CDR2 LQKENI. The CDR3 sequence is CASSPPGGRGDNEQFF. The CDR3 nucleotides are TGTGCCAGCTCACCACCGGGCGGGAGAGGCGACAATGAGCAGTTCTTC.

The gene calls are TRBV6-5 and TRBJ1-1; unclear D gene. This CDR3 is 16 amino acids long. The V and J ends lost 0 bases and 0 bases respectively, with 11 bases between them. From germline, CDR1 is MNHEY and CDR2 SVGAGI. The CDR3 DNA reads TGTGCCAGCAGTTACTCGGTTTCAGAATTGAACACTGAAGCTTTCTTT. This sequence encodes CASSYSVSELNTEAFF.

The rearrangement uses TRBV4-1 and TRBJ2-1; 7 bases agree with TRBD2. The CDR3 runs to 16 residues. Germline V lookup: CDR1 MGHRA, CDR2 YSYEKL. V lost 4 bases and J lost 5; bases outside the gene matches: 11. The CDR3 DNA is TGCGCCAGCAGCCTCAGGGAACTAGCGTCCCACAATGAGCAGTTCTTC. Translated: CASSLRELASHNEQFF.

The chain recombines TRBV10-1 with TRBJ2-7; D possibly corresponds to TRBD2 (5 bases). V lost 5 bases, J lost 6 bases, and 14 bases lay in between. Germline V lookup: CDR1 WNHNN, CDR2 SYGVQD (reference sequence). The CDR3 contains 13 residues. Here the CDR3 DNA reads TGCGCCAGCAGTCGAGGGAGTACTCCCGAGCAGTACTTC. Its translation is CASSRGSTPEQYF.

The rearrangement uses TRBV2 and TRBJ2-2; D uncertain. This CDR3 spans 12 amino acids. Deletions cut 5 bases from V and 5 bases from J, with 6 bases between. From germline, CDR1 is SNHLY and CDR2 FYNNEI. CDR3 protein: CASSPETGELFF. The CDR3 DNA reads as TGTGCCAGCAGTCCCGAGACCGGGGAGCTGTTTTTT.

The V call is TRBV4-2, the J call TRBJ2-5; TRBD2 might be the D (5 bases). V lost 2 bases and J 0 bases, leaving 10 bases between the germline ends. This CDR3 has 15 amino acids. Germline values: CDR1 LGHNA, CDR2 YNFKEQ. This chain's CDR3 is CASSQLEGDQETQYF. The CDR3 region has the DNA TGTGCCAGCAGCCAATTAGAGGGCGACCAAGAGACCCAGTACTTC.

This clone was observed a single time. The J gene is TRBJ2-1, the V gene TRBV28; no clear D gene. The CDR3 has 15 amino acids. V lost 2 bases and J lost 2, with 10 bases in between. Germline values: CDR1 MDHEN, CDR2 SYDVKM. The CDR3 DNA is TGTGCCAGCAGTTTAAAAACGGCGACCTACAATGAGCAGTTCTTC. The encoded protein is CASSLKTATYNEQFF.

As DNA, the CDR3 is TGTGCCAGCAGTCCCGCCGGGGCCGATTCCTACGAGCAGTACTTC. It is translated as CASSPAGADSYEQYF. The rearrangement links TRBV28 to TRBJ2-7; possibly TRBD1 or TRBD2 for D (5 bases each). This CDR3 region has 15 residues. Per germline, CDR1 MDHEN and CDR2 SYDVKM. V lost 5 bases, J lost 1 base, and 15 bases lay in between. Drawing the rest from reference TRBV28 and TRBJ2-7, the complete variable domain is DVKVTQSSRYLVKRTGEKVFLECVQDMDHENMFWYRQDPGLGLRLIYFSYDVKMKEKGDIPEGYSVSREKKERFSLILESASTNQTSMYLCASSPAGADSYEQYFGPGTRLTVT.

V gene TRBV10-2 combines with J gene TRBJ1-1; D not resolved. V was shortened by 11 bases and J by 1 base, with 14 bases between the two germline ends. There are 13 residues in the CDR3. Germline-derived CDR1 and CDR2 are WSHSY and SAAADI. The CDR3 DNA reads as TGCGCCTCCCGCGGGGTAGGGAACACTGAAGCTTTCTTT. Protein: CASRGVGNTEAFF.

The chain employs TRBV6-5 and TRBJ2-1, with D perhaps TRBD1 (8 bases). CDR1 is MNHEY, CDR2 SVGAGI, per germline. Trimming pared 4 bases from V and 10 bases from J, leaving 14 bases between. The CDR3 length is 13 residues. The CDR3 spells CASSLQGGREQFF. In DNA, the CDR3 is TGTGCCAGCAGTTTACAGGGGGGGAGGGAGCAGTTCTTC.

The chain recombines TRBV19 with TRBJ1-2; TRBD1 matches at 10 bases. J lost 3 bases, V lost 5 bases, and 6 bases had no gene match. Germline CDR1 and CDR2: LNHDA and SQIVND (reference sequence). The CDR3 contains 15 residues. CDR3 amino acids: CASSQRTGGYYGYTF. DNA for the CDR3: TGTGCCAGTAGTCAACGGACAGGGGGATACTATGGCTACACCTTC.